This T cell receptor (beta chain) stems from a study of T cell changes during pregnancy in multiple sclerosis. Sequencing used immunoSEQ multiplex PCR; TCRdb keeps in-frame clones, though not all of them. The table lists around 40,000 clones, 92% of them singletons. Germline trimming cut 0 bases from V and 5 bases from J; bases unmatched to any gene: 2. CDR1 is SNHLY and CDR2 is FYNNEI in the germline V gene. The CDR3 spans 14 residues. This clone was seen once. The rearrangement joins TRBV2 to TRBJ2-5, with 8 bases that match TRBD1. The TCR comes from a female donor with multiple sclerosis, enrolled in a pregnancy study. The sequencing used CD4+ T cells from peripheral blood mononuclear cells, collected in the third trimester of pregnancy. CDR3 in DNA: TGTGCCAGCAGTGAAGCCAGGGGGCAGGAGACCCAGTACTTC. Translation gives CASSEARGQETQYF.